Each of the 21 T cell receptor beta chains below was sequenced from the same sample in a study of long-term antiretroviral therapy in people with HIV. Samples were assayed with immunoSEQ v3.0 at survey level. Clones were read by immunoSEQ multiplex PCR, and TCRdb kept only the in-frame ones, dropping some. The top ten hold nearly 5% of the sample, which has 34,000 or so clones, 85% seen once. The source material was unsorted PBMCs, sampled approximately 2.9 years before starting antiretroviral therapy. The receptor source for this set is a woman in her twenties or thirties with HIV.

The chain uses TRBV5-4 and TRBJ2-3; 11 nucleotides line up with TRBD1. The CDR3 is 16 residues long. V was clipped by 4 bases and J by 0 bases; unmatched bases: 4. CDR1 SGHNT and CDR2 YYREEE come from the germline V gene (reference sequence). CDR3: CASSPGTGGSTDTQYF. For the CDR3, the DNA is TGTGCCAGCAGCCCCGGGACAGGGGGAAGCACAGATACGCAGTATTTT.

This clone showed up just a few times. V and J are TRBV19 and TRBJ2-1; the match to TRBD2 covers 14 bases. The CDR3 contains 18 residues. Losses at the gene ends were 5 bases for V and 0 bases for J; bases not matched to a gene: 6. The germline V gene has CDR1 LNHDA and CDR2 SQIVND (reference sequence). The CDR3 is CASSRTSGGLGSYNEQFF. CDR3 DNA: TGTGCCAGTAGTCGGACTAGCGGGGGGTTAGGCTCCTACAATGAGCAGTTCTTC.

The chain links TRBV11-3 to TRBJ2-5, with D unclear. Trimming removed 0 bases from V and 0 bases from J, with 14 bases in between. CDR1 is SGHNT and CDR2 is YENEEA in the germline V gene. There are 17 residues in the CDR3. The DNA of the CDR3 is TGTGCCAGCAGCTTAGATTTGGCAGGAAAATACCAAGAGACCCAGTACTTC. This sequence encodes CASSLDLAGKYQETQYF.

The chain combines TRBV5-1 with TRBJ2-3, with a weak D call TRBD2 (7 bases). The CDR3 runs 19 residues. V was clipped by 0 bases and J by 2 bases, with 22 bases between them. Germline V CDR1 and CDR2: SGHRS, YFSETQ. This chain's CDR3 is CASSLALLGGRGDTDTQYF. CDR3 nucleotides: TGCGCCAGCAGCTTGGCCCTCCTTGGGGGCCGGGGGGACACAGATACGCAGTATTTT.

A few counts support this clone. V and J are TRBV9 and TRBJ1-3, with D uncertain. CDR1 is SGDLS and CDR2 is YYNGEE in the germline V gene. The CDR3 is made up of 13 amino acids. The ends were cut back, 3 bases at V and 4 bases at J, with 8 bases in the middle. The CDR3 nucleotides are TGTGCCAGCAGCGACTCGACAGGAAACACCATATATTTT. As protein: CASSDSTGNTIYF.

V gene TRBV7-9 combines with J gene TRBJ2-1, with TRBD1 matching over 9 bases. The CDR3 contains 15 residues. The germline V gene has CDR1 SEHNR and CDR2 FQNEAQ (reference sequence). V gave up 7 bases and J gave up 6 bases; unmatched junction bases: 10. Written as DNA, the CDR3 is TGTGCCAGCACACCTCCGGGACAGGGCCGCAATGAGCAGTTCTTC. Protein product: CASTPPGQGRNEQFF.

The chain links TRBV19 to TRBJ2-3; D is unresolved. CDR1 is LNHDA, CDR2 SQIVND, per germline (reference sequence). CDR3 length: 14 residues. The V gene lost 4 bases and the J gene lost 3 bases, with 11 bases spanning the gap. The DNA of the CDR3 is TGTGCCAGTAGTAGGGCCGTCTCTACAGATACGCAGTATTTT. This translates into CASSRAVSTDTQYF.

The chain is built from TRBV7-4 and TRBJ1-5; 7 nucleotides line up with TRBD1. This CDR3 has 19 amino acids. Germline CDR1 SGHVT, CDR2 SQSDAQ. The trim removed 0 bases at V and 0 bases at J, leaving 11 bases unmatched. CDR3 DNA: TGTGCCAGCAGCTTAGCCTACGGGACAGAATCTTATAGCAATCAGCCCCAGCATTTT. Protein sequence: CASSLAYGTESYSNQPQHF.

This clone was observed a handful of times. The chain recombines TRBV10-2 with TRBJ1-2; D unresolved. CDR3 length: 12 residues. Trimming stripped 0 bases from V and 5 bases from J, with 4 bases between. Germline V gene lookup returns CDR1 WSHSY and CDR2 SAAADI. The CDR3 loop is CASSESGYGYTF. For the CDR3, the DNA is TGCGCCAGCAGTGAGTCGGGGTATGGCTACACCTTC.

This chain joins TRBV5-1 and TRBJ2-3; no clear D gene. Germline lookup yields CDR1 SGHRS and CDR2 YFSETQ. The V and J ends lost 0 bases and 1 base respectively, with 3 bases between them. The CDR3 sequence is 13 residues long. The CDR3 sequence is CASSLGGTDTQYF. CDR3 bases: TGCGCCAGCAGCTTGGGGGGCACAGATACGCAGTATTTT.

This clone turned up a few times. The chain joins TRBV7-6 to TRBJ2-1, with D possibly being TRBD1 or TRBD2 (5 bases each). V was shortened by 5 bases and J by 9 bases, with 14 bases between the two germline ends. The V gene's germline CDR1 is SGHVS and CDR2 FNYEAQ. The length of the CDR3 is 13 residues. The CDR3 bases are TGTGCCAGCAGCAGCCCATGGGGGAGTGAGCAGTTCTTC. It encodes CASSSPWGSEQFF.

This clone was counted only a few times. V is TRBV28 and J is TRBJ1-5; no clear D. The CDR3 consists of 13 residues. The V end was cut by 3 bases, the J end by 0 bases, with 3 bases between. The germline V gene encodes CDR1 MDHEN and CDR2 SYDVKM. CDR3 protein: CASSFSSNQPQHF. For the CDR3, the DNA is TGTGCCAGCAGTTTCTCTAGCAATCAGCCCCAGCATTTT.

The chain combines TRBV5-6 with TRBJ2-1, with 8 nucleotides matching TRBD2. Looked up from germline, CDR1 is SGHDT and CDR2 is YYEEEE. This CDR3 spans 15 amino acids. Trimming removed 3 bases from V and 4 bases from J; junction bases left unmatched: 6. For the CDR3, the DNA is TGTGCCAGCAGCTACGGACTAGCTGGTTACAATGAGCAGTTCTTC. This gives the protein CASSYGLAGYNEQFF.

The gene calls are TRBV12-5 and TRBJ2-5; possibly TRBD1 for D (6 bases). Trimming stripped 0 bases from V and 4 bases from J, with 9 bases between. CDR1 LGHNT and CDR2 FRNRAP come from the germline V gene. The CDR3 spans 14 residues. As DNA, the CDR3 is TGTGCTAGTGGTTTGGTAGGGGGTCGAGAGACCCAGTACTTC. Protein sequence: CASGLVGGRETQYF.

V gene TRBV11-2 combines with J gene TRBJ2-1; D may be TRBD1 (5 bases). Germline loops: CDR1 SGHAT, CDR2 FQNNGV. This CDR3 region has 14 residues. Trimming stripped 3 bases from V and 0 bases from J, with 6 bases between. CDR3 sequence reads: CASSFRGSYNEQFF. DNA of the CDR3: TGTGCCAGCAGCTTTAGGGGCTCCTACAATGAGCAGTTCTTC.

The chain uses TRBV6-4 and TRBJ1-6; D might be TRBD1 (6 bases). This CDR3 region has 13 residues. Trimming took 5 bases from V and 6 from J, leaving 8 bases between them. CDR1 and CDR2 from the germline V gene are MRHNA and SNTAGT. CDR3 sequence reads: CASSQGPNSPLHF. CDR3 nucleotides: TGTGCCAGCAGTCAGGGGCCTAATTCACCCCTCCACTTT.

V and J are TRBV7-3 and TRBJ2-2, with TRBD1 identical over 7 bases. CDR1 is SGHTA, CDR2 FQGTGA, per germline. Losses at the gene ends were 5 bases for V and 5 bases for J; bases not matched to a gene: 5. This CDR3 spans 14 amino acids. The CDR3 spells CASSQGQRTGELFF. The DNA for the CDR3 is TGTGCCAGCAGCCAGGGACAGCGAACCGGGGAGCTGTTTTTT.

The CDR3 protein is CASSDGLDQSQYF. The DNA of the CDR3 is TGTGCCAGCAGTGATGGACTAGACCAGTCGCAGTATTTT. The chain combines TRBV7-6 with TRBJ2-3, with 7 nucleotides matching TRBD2. The CDR3 has 13 amino acids. CDR1 is SGHVS and CDR2 is FNYEAQ in the germline V gene. V lost 6 bases and J lost 10; bases outside the gene matches: 10.

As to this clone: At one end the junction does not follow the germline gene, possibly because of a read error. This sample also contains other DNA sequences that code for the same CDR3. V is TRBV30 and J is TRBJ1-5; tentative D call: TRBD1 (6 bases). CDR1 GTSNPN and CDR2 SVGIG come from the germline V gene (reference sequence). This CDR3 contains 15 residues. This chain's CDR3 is CAFSPGAPSNQPQHF. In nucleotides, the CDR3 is TGTGCCTTTAGCCCAGGGGCCCCATCCAATCAACCCCAGCATTTT.

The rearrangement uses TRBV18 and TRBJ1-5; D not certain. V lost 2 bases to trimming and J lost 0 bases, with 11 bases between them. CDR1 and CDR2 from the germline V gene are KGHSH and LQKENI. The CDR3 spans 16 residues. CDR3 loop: CASSPFGDYSNQPQHF. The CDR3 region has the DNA TGTGCCAGCTCACCATTTGGAGACTATAGCAATCAGCCCCAGCATTTT.

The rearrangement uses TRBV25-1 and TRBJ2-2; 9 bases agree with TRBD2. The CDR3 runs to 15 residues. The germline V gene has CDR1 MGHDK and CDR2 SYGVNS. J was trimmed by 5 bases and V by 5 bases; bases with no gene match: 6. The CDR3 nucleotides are TGTGCCAGCAGTAGGGGACTAGCTCGGACCGGGGAGCTGTTTTTT. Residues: CASSRGLARTGELFF. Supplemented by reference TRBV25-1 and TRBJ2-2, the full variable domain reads EADIYQTPRYLVIGTGKKITLECSQTMGHDKMYWYQQDPGMELHLIHYSYGVNSTEKGDLSSESTVSRIRTEHFPLTLESARPSHTSQYLCASSRGLARTGELFFGEGSRLTVL.